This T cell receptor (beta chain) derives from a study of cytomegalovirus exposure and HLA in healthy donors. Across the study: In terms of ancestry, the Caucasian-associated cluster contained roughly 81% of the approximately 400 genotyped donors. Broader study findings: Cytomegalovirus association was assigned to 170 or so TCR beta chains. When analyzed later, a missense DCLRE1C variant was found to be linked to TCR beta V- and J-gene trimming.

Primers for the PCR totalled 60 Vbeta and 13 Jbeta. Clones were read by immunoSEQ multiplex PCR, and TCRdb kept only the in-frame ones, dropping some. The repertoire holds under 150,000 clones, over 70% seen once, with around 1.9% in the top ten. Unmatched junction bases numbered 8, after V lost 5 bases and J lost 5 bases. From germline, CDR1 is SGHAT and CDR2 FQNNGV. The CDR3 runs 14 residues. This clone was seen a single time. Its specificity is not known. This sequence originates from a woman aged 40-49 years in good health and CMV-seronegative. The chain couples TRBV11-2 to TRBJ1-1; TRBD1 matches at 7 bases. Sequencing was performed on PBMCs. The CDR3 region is CASSPRPGGTEAFF. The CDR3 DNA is TGTGCCAGCAGCCCTCGGCCAGGGGGGACTGAAGCTTTCTTT.